This TCR beta chain comes out of a study of cytomegalovirus exposure and HLA in healthy donors (TCRdb year 2017). As for the study more broadly: An earlier analysis of about 560 of the donors reported 276 Gb of sequence data and around 110 million unique TCR beta sequences obtained from 180 million or so T cells. Along with the approximately 650-subject first cohort, a separate validation cohort of 120 different subjects was used. Every discovery cohort repertoire had been produced on one sequencing platform. The study aimed to test whether signatures of past pathogen exposure could be identified by cataloging public T cell receptors. High-throughput TCR immunosequencing, statistical association of individual TCRs with disease status, and machine learning were combined to predict cytomegalovirus infection status. The genetic ancestry cluster associated with self-reported Caucasian donors included over 80% of the roughly 400 genotyped donors. Among some 410 genotyped donors of the cohort, an average of around 250,000 unique TCR beta nucleotide sequences was sequenced per donor, of which roughly 17% were non-productive. The later analysis used no new phenotypic data to find candidate immune exposures, relying instead on TCR beta sequences and their occurrence across donors. In an earlier analysis of around 540 of the donors, high-throughput TCR beta sequencing was used to judge whether each TCR beta V gene segment behaved as functional or pseudogenic. A later genetic analysis took genome-wide SNP genotypes for about three fifths of the 666 donors and used that subset as a discovery cohort. Roughly 5 DR-DQ haplotypes were handled as single units for association and clustering, since linkage in the cohort was strong. An early release that covered approximately 600 HLA-typed donors contained approximately 300 gigabases of sequencing data and approximately 85 million unique TCR sequences. A later analysis re-analyzed previously published TCR beta repertoires from hundreds of donors and added high-resolution HLA genotyping to study TCR occurrence patterns. Class I and class II HLA loci were covered by the typing at four-digit resolution. Using immunosequencing, the study profiled T cell repertoires from about 620 subjects and related those repertoires to cytomegalovirus serostatus. Donor age, sex, ethnicity and CMV serostatus were compiled together with the repertoire data. Typing coverage differed by locus: A, B, C, DRB1 and DQB1 were typed in roughly 620-630 donors, DQA1 in approximately 520, DPA1 in some 570, and DPB1 in about 450. Results and caveats for the whole study, not just this receptor: According to a later genetic analysis, donors in an Asian-associated ancestry cluster had fewer N-insertions in productive TCRs than the roughly 670-donor mean. HLA typing was unavailable for some donors at each locus, so association tests used only the typed subset. Sequencing depth was assumed to be roughly uniform across donors in the presence/absence analyses, though that assumption may not hold. The authors suggested that the approach could potentially be extended to other disease states and immunological phenotypes. While some public TCRs were present in many individuals, most TCR sequences turned up only very rarely across donors. Some IMGT-functional V segments, including TRBV6-2 and TRBV6-3, could not be told apart with the 87-base-pair reads, so those segments were excluded. The sequencing pipeline was judged likely to have produced a cluster of highly shared sequence variants as a technical artifact. Compared with equally common non-associated chains, HLA-associated TCR beta chains in a later analysis were more clonally expanded and had lower generation probabilities. The classifier was reported to diagnose cytomegalovirus status with high specificity and sensitivity in both the original cohort and the validation cohort. The study listed 150 to 200 TCR beta chains as associated with cytomegalovirus. In a later analysis, most CMV-associated TCR beta chains were found to appear HLA-restricted, with HLA associations seemingly driven largely by CMV exposure. For the cohort, immune exposure information was limited to CMV serostatus. In a later analysis, TCR association rates were found to vary across HLA loci, with the most associated TCRs seen for DRB1 alleles and the fewest for HLA-C alleles. According to a later analysis, parvovirus B19, influenza, CMV and Epstein-Barr virus appeared linked to several top co-occurrence clusters. A later genetic analysis associated a missense DCLRE1C variant with V-gene and J-gene trimming of TCR beta chains, and an independent cohort replicated the association. Because counts were too low, around 17 rarely observed V segments, including chromosome 9 orphons, were left out of the earlier analysis of some 640 of the donors. A further reported finding was that TCR beta sequences accurately predicted the HLA-A and HLA-B alleles for most subjects in the first cohort. In vitro tests confirmed that a few of the cytomegalovirus-associated TCR beta chains recognize cytomegalovirus antigens. Correlated functional status among segregating V segments might reflect linkage disequilibrium, but an unknown experimental factor could not be ruled out. An earlier analysis of approximately 600 of the donors showed that most TCR beta V segments appeared in productive rearrangements either about 90% or about 30% of the time, which broadly matched IMGT annotations. When HLA alleles, especially DR and DQ, strongly co-occurred, attributing TCR associations to individual alleles was difficult. Specific HLA alleles were associated with 15,000 to 20,000 TCR beta sequences at a false discovery rate of 0.05 in a later analysis. This cohort had only TCR beta chains sequenced, and the lack of alpha or paired-chain data limited which features could be detected.

From V the trimming removes 5 bases and from J it removes 7 bases, while the gene matches leave 7 bases of the junction unaccounted for. From a lookup of the germline V gene (reference sequence), CDR1 and CDR2 are GTSNPN and SVGIG. The CDR3 holds 12 amino acids from the cysteine to the phenylalanine. The only DNA kept is the CDR3, 36 bases in frame from the first base. Regarding this clone: Its antigen target is currently unknown. Qualities for individual bases were not recorded, and no much larger clone is one base off.

The library was prepared using the immunoSEQ multiplex PCR assay. The multiplex PCR relied on a mix of 60 forward primers for TCR Vbeta segments and 13 reverse primers for TCR Jbeta segments. The CDR3 region of rearranged TCR beta genes was amplified from genomic DNA by a multiplex PCR assay. The Illumina HiSeq System was used to sequence the amplified TCR beta libraries as 87-base-pair reads. In the authors' own workflow: In a later analysis, tens of millions of unique TCR beta chains were counted across the 690 or so repertoires, and approximately 11 million of these chains were shared by at least two donors. A nearest-neighbor algorithm error-corrected the raw reads and collapsed the reads into unique sequences, merging closely related sequences to remove PCR and sequencing errors. To assign V, D and J gene segments, CDR3 sequences were aligned to IMGT reference sequences. Each retained sequence needed at least a six-nucleotide match to both a V gene segment and a J gene segment. A rearrangement counted as productive if the CDR3 had no stop codons and remained in frame with V and J, and every other rearrangement counted as non-productive. CDR3 was defined by IMGT convention, running from the second conserved V-encoded cysteine to the conserved J-encoded phenylalanine. In an earlier analysis of approximately 590 of the donors, sequences lacking an unambiguous match to a single V gene segment were excluded. In an earlier analysis of a few hundred of the donors, V segments were called functional above 56.7% productive rearrangements and were called segregating when the between-donor standard deviation exceeded 5%. A statistical classification framework was built for diagnosing cytomegalovirus status from the catalog of TCR beta chain sequences. V and J gene assignment, in a later analysis, came from comparing TCR nucleotide sequences with IMGT/GENE-DB human TR gene sequences. A later analysis assigned CDR3 sequences and most-parsimonious VDJ recombination scenarios with the TCRdist pipeline. In a later analysis, each TCR beta chain was defined by its CDR3 amino acid sequence together with its V-gene family, and reads lacking a unique V-gene family were excluded. As a way to deal with suspected cross-contamination and a sequencing artifact, a later analysis dropped 450 to 700 nucleotide sequences that were highly shared and had low generation probability. For each public chain, a later analysis derived a clonal expansion index from normalized ranks of inferred template counts within each repertoire. Generation probabilities in a later analysis came from a VDJ recombination model fitted to out-of-frame rearrangements, and those results were checked against IGoR. In a later analysis, hypergeometric tests were used to score TCR-TCR, TCR-HLA and TCR-CMV co-occurrence, with a repertoire-size bias correction applied to TCR pairs. A later analysis estimated false discovery rates by permuting HLA or CMV assignments 20 times. In a later analysis, co-occurring TCRs were grouped with DBSCAN, and TCRdist sequence similarity was added when clustering was performed within HLA-allele-positive subsets. For co-occurrence clustering, repertoires with fewer than 30,000 or more than 120,000 public chains were excluded, along with roughly 5 repertoires with anomalous nucleotide sharing. Sourced from immuneACCESS, this table was stored by TCRdb with only in-frame sequences that have V and J called. A share of the clones is absent; for the studies checked, an unresolved V gene accounts for under half, and the remainder has no known explanation. V and J calls and clone size are given by that table; D and trimming were obtained from the DNA. The sample records roughly 150,000 clones, 65% to 70% of which are singletons. The ten largest clones represent 10% of the sample.

The cohort consisted of some 670 healthy bone marrow donors. All cohort members were sampled while nominally healthy, although unrecorded immune exposures were likely present. The donor was CMV seropositive and belonged to the group of 250 to 350 seropositive cohort members. Each donor provided a peripheral blood sample, and peripheral blood mononuclear cells were used for TCR beta sequencing. Genomic DNA was extracted from the blood cell samples with the Qiagen DNeasy Blood Extraction Kit. The sample consisted of PBMCs. This receptor was obtained from a man aged 30 to 39 in good health and CMV-seropositive. Recombination connected TRBV30 to TRBJ1-1, and TRBD1 aligns with 7 junction nucleotides. The DNA sequence follows: TGTGCCTGGTTTCAGGGGGTTGATGAAGCTTTCTTT. The translation is CAWFQGVDEAFF.